This T cell receptor (beta chain) was recovered during a study of long-term antiretroviral therapy in people with HIV. Survey level was the resolution at which the v3.0 immunoSEQ assay ran. Libraries were prepared by immunoSEQ multiplex PCR; TCRdb keeps only in-frame clonotypes and omits some of them. The sample includes about 7,200 clones, 65% to 80% seen only once; the top ten take roughly 17%. Germline lookup yields CDR1 LNHNV and CDR2 YYDKDF (reference sequence). Trimming left V 1 base short and J 4 bases short, with 14 bases between. The CDR3 length is 15 residues. The chain links TRBV15 to TRBJ2-7; D may correspond to TRBD1 or TRBD2 (5 bases each). The sequence derives from a man aged 35-49 years with HIV. The sample was unsorted PBMCs, taken around eleven months before starting antiretroviral therapy. The CDR3 DNA is TGTGCCACCAGCAGAGGGGGAGAGGGGCAGTACGAGCAGTACTTC. Its protein is CATSRGGEGQYEQYF. Full variable domain (missing parts from reference TRBV15 and TRBJ2-7): DAMVIQNPRYQVTQFGKPVTLSCSQTLNHNVMYWYQQKSSQAPKLLFHYYDKDFNNEADTPDNFQSRRPNTSFCFLDIRSPGLGDTAMYLCATSRGGEGQYEQYFGPGTRLTVT.